The rows below give T cell receptor beta chains drawn from one sample of a study of cytomegalovirus exposure and HLA in healthy donors. Sequencing was performed with immunoSEQ multiplex PCR; in TCRdb, only in-frame clones are kept and a portion is missing. The data show 160,000 or so clones, around 78% seen once. The sequenced material came from PBMCs. The receptors stem from a woman aged 40 to 50 in good health and CMV-seropositive. The CDR3 runs from the conserved cysteine through the conserved F or W. A D gene is named only where the DNA matches it firmly. Expanded clones are given a class, and other clones once, few, many or no size at all.

TRBD1	-	TRBJ1-6	TRBV19	CASRAGTAGSPLHF	TGTGCCAGTAGAGCCGGGACAGCAGGTTCACCCCTCCACTTT
-	few	TRBJ1-2	TRBV30	CAWSVLQGRGYTF	TGTGCCTGGAGTGTCCTACAGGGCCGGGGCTACACCTTC
-	-	TRBJ1-1	TRBV4-3	CASSQEWRTEAFF	TGCGCCAGCAGCCAAGAGTGGCGGACTGAAGCTTTCTTT
-	-	TRBJ1-5	TRBV5-3	CARSRPGGPDHQPQHF	TGTGCCAGAAGCCGCCCGGGGGGACCAGATCATCAGCCCCAGCATTTT
-	-	TRBJ2-2	TRBV11-3	CASSLGGVNGELFF	TGTGCCAGCAGCTTAGGGGGGGTTAACGGGGAGCTGTTTTTT
-	-	TRBJ1-2	TRBV28	CASSLEVRRGYTF	TGTGCCAGCAGTTTAGAGGTCCGGAGGGGCTACACCTTC
TRBD1	once	TRBJ1-1	TRBV19	CASSPKLGQGTEAFF	TGTGCCAGTAGTCCCAAACTGGGACAGGGAACTGAAGCTTTCTTT
-	-	TRBJ2-6	TRBV7-2	CASSQASVGANVLTF	TGTGCCAGCAGCCAGGCTTCGGTTGGGGCCAACGTCCTGACTTTC
-	-	TRBJ1-1	TRBV5-8	CASSFTGSARKTEAFF	TGTGCCAGCAGCTTTACTGGGTCAGCGAGGAAGACTGAAGCTTTCTTT
TRBD1	-	TRBJ1-2	TRBV19	CASSLRTGSANWFYGYTF	TGTGCCAGTAGTCTCAGGACAGGCTCTGCGAATTGGTTCTATGGCTACACCTTC
-	-	TRBJ1-4	TRBV27	CASSQTGSYEKLFF	TGTGCCAGCAGTCAGACAGGCTCTTATGAAAAACTGTTTTTT